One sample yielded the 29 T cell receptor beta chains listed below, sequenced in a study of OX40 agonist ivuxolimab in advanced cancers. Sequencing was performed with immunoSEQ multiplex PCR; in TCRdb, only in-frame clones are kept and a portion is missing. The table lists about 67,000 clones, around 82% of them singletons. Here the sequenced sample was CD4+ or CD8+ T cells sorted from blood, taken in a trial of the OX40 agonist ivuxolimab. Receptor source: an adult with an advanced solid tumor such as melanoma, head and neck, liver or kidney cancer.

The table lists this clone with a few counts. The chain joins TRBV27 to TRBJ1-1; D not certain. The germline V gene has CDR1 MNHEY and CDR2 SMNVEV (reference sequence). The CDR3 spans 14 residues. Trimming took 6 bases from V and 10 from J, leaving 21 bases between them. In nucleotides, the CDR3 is TGTGCCAGCAGCGTCTTGGACGGTCGAAGCGGAGCTTTCTTT. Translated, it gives CASSVLDGRSGAFF.

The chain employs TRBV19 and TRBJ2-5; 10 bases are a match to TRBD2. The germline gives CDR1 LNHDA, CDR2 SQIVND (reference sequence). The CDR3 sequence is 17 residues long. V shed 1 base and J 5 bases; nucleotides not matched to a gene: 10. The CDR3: CASSIGASGGLGETQYF. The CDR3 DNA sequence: TGTGCCAGTAGTATAGGGGCTAGCGGGGGTTTGGGCGAGACCCAGTACTTC.

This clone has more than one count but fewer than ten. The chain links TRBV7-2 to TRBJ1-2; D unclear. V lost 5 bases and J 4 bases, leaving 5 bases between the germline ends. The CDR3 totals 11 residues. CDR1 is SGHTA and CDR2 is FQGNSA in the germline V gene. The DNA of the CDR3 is TGTGCCAGCAGCCCCCTCTATGGCTACACCTTC. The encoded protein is CASSPLYGYTF.

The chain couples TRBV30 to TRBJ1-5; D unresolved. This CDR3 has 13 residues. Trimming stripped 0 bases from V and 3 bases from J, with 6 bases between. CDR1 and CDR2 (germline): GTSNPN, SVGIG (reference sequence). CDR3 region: CAWSVGVNQPQHF. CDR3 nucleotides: TGTGCCTGGAGTGTTGGCGTCAATCAGCCCCAGCATTTT.

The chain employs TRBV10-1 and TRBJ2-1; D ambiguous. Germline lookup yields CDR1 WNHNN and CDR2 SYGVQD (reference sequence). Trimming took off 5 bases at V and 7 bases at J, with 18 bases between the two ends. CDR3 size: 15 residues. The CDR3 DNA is TGCGCCAGCAGTCCAGGCGCATGCCCGAGGAATGAGCAGTTCTTC. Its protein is CASSPGACPRNEQFF.

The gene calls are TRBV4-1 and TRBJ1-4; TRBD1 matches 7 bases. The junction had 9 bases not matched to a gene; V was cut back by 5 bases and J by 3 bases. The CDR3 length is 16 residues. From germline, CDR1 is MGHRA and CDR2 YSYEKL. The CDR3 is CASSKAGDRPNEKLFF. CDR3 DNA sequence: TGCGCCAGCAGCAAGGCCGGGGACAGACCTAATGAAAAACTGTTTTTT.

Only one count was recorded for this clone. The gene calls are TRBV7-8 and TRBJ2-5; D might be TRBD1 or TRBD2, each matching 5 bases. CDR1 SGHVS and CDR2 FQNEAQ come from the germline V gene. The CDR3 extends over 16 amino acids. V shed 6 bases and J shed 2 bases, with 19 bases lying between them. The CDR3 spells CASSFNWDGSQETQYF. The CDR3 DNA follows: TGTGCCAGCAGTTTCAACTGGGACGGATCGCAAGAGACCCAGTACTTC. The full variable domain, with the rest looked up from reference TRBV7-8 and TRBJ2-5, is GAGVSQSPRYKVAKRGQDVALRCDPISGHVSLFWYQQALGQGPEFLTYFQNEAQLDKSGLPSDRFFAERPEGSVSTLKIQRTQQEDSAVYLCASSFNWDGSQETQYFGPGTRLLVL.

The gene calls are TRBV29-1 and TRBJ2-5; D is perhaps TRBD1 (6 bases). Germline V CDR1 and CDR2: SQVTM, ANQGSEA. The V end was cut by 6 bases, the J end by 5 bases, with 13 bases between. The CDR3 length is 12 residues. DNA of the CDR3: TGCAGCGTCTCACAGGGCCAGGAGACCCAGTACTTC. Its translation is CSVSQGQETQYF.

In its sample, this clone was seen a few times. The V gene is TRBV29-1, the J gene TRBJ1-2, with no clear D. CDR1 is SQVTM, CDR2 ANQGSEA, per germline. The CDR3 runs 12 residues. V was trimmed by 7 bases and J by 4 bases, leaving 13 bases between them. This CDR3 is CSELTNGYGYTF. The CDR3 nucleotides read TGCAGCGAGCTGACAAATGGCTATGGCTACACCTTC.

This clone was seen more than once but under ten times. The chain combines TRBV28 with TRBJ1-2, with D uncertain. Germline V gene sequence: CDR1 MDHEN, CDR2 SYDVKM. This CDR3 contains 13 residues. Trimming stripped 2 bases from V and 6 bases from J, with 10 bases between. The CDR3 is CASSLPGFDGYTF. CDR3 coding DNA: TGTGCCAGCAGTTTACCGGGGTTCGATGGCTACACCTTC.

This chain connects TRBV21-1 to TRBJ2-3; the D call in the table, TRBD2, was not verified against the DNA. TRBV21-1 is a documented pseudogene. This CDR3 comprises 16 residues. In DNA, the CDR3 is TGTGCCAGCAGCAGAAACTCTACTTTCGGCACAGATACGCAGTATTTT. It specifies CASSRNSTFGTDTQYF.

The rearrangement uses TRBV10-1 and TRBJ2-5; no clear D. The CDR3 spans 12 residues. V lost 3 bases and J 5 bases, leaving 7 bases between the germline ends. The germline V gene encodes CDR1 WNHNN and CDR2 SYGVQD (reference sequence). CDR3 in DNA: TGCGCCAGCAGTGACCTCGGGGAGACCCAGTACTTC. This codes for CASSDLGETQYF.

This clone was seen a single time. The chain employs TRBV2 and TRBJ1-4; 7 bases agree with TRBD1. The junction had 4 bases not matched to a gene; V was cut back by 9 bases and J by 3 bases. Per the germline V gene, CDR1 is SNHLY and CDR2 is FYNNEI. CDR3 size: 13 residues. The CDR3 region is CASHRGSNEKLFF. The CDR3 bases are TGTGCCAGTCACAGGGGTTCTAATGAAAAACTGTTTTTT. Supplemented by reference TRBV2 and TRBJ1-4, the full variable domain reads EPEVTQTPSHQVTQMGQEVILRCVPISNHLYFYWYRQILGQKVEFLVSFYNNEISEKSEIFDDQFSVERPDGSNFTLKIRSTKLEDSAMYFCASHRGSNEKLFFGSGTQLSVL.

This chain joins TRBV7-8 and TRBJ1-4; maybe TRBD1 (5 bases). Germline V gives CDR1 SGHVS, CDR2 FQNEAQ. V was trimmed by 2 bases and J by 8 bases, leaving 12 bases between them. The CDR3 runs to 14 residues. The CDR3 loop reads CASSLSSGSEKLFF. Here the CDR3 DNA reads TGTGCCAGCAGCTTATCCTCAGGGAGCGAAAAACTGTTTTTT.

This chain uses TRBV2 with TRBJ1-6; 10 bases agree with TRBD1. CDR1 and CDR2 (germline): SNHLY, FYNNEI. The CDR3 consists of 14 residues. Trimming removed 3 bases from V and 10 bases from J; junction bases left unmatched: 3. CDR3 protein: CASSEGTGESPLHF. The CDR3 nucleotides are TGTGCCAGCAGTGAGGGGACAGGGGAATCACCCCTCCACTTT. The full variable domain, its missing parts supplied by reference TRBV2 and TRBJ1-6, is EPEVTQTPSHQVTQMGQEVILRCVPISNHLYFYWYRQILGQKVEFLVSFYNNEISEKSEIFDDQFSVERPDGSNFTLKIRSTKLEDSAMYFCASSEGTGESPLHFGNGTRLTVT.

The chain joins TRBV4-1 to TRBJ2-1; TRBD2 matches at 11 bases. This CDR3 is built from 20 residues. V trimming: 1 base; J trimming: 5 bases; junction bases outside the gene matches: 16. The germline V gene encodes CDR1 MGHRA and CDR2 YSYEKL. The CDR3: CASSQVFSGPSGRWNNEQFF. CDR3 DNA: TGCGCCAGCAGCCAAGTCTTTTCGGGTCCTAGCGGGAGGTGGAACAATGAGCAGTTCTTC.

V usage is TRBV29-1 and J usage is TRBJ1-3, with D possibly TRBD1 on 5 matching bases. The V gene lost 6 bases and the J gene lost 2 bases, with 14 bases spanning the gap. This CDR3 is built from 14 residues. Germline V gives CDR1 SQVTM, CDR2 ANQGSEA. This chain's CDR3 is CSVSSGGPGNTIYF. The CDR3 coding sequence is TGCAGCGTCTCTTCGGGGGGACCTGGAAACACCATATATTTT.

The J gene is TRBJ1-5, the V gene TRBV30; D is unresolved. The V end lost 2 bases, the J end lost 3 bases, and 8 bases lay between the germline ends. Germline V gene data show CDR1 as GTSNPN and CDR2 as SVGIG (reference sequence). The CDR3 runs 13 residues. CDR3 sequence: CAWSQDYNQPQHF. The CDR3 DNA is TGTGCCTGGAGTCAGGACTACAATCAGCCCCAGCATTTT.

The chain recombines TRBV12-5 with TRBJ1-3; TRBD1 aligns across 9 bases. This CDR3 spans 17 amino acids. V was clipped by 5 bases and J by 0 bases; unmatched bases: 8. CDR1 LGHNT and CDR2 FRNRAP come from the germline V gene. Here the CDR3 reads CASGARDRAYSGNTIYF. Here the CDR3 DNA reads TGTGCTAGTGGTGCCCGGGACAGGGCCTACTCTGGAAACACCATATATTTT.

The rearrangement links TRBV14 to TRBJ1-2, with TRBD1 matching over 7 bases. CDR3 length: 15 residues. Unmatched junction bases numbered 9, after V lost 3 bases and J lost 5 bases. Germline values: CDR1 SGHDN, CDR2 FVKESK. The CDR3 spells CASSQTRTGDYGYTF. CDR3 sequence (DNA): TGTGCCAGCAGCCAGACGAGGACAGGCGATTATGGCTACACCTTC.

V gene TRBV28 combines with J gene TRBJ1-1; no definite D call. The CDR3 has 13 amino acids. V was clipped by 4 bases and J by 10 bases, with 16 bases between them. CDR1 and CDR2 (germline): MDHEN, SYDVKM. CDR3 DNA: TGTGCCAGCAGTTCTTATTCTTCAAGGCGAGCTTTCTTT. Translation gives CASSSYSSRRAFF.

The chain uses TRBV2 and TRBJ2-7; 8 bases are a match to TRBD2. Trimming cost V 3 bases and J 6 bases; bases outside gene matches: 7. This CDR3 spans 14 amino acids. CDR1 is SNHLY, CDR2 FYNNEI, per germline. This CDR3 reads CASSDGTSRSEQYV. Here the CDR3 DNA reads TGTGCCAGCAGTGACGGGACTAGTAGGTCCGAGCAGTACGTC.

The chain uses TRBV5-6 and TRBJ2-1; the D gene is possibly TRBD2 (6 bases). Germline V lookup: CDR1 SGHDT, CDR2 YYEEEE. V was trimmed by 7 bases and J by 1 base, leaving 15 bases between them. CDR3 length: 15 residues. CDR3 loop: CASSNNGGSYNEQFF. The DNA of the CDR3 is TGTGCCAGCTCCAATAACGGGGGATCCTACAATGAGCAGTTCTTC.

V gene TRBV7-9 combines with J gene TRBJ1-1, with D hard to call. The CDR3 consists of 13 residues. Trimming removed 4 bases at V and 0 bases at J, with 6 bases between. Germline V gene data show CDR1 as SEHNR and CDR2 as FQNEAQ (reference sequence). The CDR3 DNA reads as TGTGCCAGCAGCTCCCTCATGAACACTGAAGCTTTCTTT. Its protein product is CASSSLMNTEAFF.

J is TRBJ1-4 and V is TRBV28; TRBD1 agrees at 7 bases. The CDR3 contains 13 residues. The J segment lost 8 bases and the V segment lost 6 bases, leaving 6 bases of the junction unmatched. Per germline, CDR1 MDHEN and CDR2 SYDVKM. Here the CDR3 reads CASSTRGEEKLFF. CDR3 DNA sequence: TGTGCCAGCAGCACCAGGGGGGAAGAAAAACTGTTTTTT.

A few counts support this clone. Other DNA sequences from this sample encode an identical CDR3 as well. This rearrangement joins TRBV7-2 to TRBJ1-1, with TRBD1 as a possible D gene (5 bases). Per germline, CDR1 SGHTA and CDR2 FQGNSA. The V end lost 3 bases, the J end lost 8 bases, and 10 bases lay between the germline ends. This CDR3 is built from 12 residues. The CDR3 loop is CASSLTRAEAFF. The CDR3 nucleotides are TGTGCCAGCAGCTTGACCAGGGCAGAAGCTTTCTTT.

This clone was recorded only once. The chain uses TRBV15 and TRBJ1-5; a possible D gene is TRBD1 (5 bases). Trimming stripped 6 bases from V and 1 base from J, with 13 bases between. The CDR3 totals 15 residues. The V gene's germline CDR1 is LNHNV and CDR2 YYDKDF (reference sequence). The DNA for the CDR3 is TGTGCCACCAGAGAAGGGGTTGAGAGCAATCAGCCCCAGCATTTT. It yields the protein CATREGVESNQPQHF.

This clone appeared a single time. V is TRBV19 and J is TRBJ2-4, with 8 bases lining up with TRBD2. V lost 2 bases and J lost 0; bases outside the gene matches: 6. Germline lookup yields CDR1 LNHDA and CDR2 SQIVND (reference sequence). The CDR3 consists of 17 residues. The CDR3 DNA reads TGTGCCAGTAGTATACGGGCGGGAGGAACAGCCAAAAACATTCAGTACTTC. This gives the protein CASSIRAGGTAKNIQYF.

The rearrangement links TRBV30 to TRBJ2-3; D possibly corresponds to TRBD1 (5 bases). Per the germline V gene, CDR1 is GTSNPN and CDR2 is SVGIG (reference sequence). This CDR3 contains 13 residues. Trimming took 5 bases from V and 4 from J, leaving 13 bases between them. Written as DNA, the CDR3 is TGTGCCTGGGGGCAGGGATTCTCAGATACGCAGTATTTT. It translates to CAWGQGFSDTQYF.